Presented here are 15 T cell receptor beta chains from one specimen sequenced in a study of regulatory and conventional T cells in breast cancer. MiXCR, applied by TCRdb to the PCR reads, yields one record per CDR3 protein. The table records 630 or so distinct CDR3 sequences, about 29% of them present only once. The sample comprised regulatory T cells from blood. Receptors originate from a female donor with breast cancer.

This clonotype is labeled large (0.1 to 1%). The V call is TRBV5-1, the J call TRBJ2-3, with 12 bases aligning to TRBD2. Looked up from germline, CDR1 is SGHRS and CDR2 is YFSETQ. V was clipped by 5 bases and J by 3 bases; unmatched bases: 7. The CDR3 totals 16 residues. CDR3 loop: CASSRRTSGITDTQYF. The CDR3 DNA sequence: TGCGCCAGCAGTCGCCGGACTAGCGGGATAACAGATACGCAGTATTTT.

This clonotype was seen a handful of times. This chain links TRBV4-2 with TRBJ1-5; D unresolved. Germline assignment: CDR1 LGHNA and CDR2 YNFKEQ. The length of the CDR3 is 13 residues. The V gene lost 0 bases and the J gene lost 6 bases, with 6 bases spanning the gap. CDR3: CASSQEPIQPQHF. The CDR3 nucleotides read TGTGCCAGCAGCCAAGAGCCCATTCAGCCCCAGCATTTT.

To note about this clonotype: A read error is likely, as this CDR3 ends without the conserved phenylalanine or tryptophan. The gene calls are TRBV20-1 and TRBJ2-1; 7 nucleotides match TRBD1. The CDR3 is made up of 13 amino acids. Germline CDR1 reads DFQATT; CDR2 reads SNEGSKA (reference sequence). J lost 2 bases, V lost 4 bases, and 2 bases had no gene match. CDR3 DNA sequence: TGCAGTGCTACCAGGGGGACCTACAATGAGCAGTTCTTA. Its protein is CSATRGTYNEQFL.

This sequence joins TRBV29-1 and TRBJ2-1; TRBD2 is a possible D gene (6 bases). Deletions cut 4 bases from V and 7 bases from J, with 14 bases between. The CDR3 is 13 residues long. The germline V gene encodes CDR1 SQVTM and CDR2 ANQGSEA. The CDR3 sequence: CSVVRGLGNEQFF. CDR3 DNA: TGCAGCGTTGTAAGGGGACTTGGTAATGAGCAGTTCTTC.

This clonotype is termed hyperexpanded. The V and J genes are TRBV12-3 or TRBV12-4 and TRBJ2-3; 7 bases fit TRBD2. V was clipped by 3 bases and J by 0 bases; unmatched bases: 3. The CDR3 has 15 amino acids. CDR3 bases: TGTGCCAGCAGTTTGGGAGGGATCAGCACAGATACGCAGTATTTT. It encodes CASSLGGISTDTQYF.

The chain joins TRBV5-1 to TRBJ1-2, with D maybe TRBD1 (5 bases). The CDR3 is 13 residues long. Germline CDR1 SGHRS, CDR2 YFSETQ. Trimming stripped 3 bases from V and 4 bases from J, with 10 bases between. The CDR3 is CASSWDGTYGYTF. CDR3 in DNA: TGCGCCAGCAGCTGGGACGGTACCTATGGCTACACCTTC.

The chain uses TRBV28 and TRBJ2-3; D is undetermined. CDR1 and CDR2 from the germline V gene are MDHEN and SYDVKM. There are 13 residues in the CDR3. V was cut by 9 bases and J by 3 bases, with 13 bases left in between. This chain's CDR3 is CASASVGTDTQYF. The DNA of the CDR3 is TGTGCCAGTGCCTCCGTCGGGACAGATACGCAGTATTTT.

The CDR3 DNA reads TGTGCCAGCAGTAGAGGGGAGCCGCGTGAGCAGTTCTTC. Translation: CASSRGEPREQFF. The genes are TRBV6-5 and TRBJ2-1; tentatively, D is TRBD1 or TRBD2 (5 bases each). CDR3 length: 13 amino acids. Germline V gives CDR1 MNHEY, CDR2 SVGAGI. Trimming shortened V by 5 bases and J by 9 bases, and 14 bases separated the two germline ends.

This clonotype was detected only once. The J gene is TRBJ2-1, the V gene TRBV3-1, with 7 bases aligning to TRBD1. The CDR3 covers 14 residues. CDR1 and CDR2 from the germline V gene are LGHDT and YNNKEL (reference sequence). Germline trimming cut 4 bases from V and 0 bases from J; bases unmatched to any gene: 0. CDR3 nucleotide sequence: TGTGCCAGCAGCCGGGACAGCTCCTACAATGAGCAGTTCTTC. It specifies CASSRDSSYNEQFF.

This clonotype was counted a single time. This chain links TRBV10-3 with TRBJ2-7, with TRBD1 matching over 10 bases. CDR3 size: 14 residues. Germline CDR1 ENHRY, CDR2 SYGVKD. V lost 10 bases, J lost 2 bases, and 8 bases stayed unmatched. CDR3 bases: TGTGCCACCAGGGCGGGACAGGGGACCTACGAGCAGTACTTC. Encoded protein: CATRAGQGTYEQYF.

This rearrangement joins TRBV5-1 to TRBJ2-1, with TRBD2 matching 13 bases. Trimming at V came to 1 base and at J to 8 bases, leaving 12 bases not matched to a gene. The CDR3 extends over 18 amino acids. Per germline, CDR1 SGHRS and CDR2 YFSETQ. CDR3 nucleotide sequence: TGCGCCAGCAGCTTGAGAGGCTCGGGACTAGCGGGAAGATATGAGCAGTTCTTC. Protein product: CASSLRGSGLAGRYEQFF.

This clonotype was recorded a few times. The rearrangement links TRBV29-1 to TRBJ1-1, with D possibly being TRBD1 (5 bases). V lost 2 bases and J lost 0, with 7 bases in between. CDR3 size: 13 residues. The germline V gene has CDR1 SQVTM and CDR2 ANQGSEA. CDR3 protein: CSVEKGLNTEAFF. The DNA for the CDR3 is TGCAGCGTTGAAAAGGGACTGAACACTGAAGCTTTCTTT.

This clonotype was observed a handful of times. The genes are TRBV20-1 and TRBJ1-6; the D is unclear. This CDR3 has 12 residues. Trimming took 1 base from V and 9 from J, leaving 7 bases between them. CDR1 is DFQATT and CDR2 is SNEGSKA in the germline V gene (reference sequence). This CDR3 is CSARVAGSPLHF. The CDR3 DNA sequence: TGCAGTGCTAGAGTGGCAGGTTCACCCCTCCACTTT.

J is TRBJ2-5 and V is TRBV18, with D possibly being TRBD2 (6 bases). Deletions cut 3 bases from V and 5 bases from J, with 16 bases between. The CDR3 length is 15 residues. Germline loops: CDR1 KGHSH, CDR2 LQKENI. The CDR3: CASSPLGTSQETQYF. The CDR3 nucleotides are TGTGCCAGCTCACCCCTCGGGACTTCTCAGGAGACCCAGTACTTC.

Details on this clonotype: The junction does not match germline at one end; this may be a read error. The chain couples TRBV30 to TRBJ2-3, with 7 bases matching TRBD2. CDR3 size: 13 residues. Germline CDR1 reads GTSNPN; CDR2 reads SVGIG (reference sequence). CDR3 DNA sequence: TGTGCCTGGAGTGCCCCGGGGAGGGATATGCAGTATTTT. It is translated as CAWSAPGRDMQYF.